A single sample is the source of the 14 T cell receptor beta chains below, sequenced in a study of T-cell reconstitution after alpha-beta-depleted transplantation in children. Preparing the TCRbeta library involved the use of unique molecular identifiers. MiXCR, applied by TCRdb to the PCR reads, yields one record per CDR3 protein. The data contain more than 250,000 distinct CDR3 sequences, 9.9% of them singletons. The source material was PBMCs from the stem cell graft donor, sampled from the stem cell graft. Receptors were obtained from a human donor who donated a stem cell graft to a child with SCID.

This clonotype was recorded many times. The V and J genes are TRBV29-1 and TRBJ2-2; 10 bases line up with TRBD1. This CDR3 contains 15 residues. V gave up 3 bases and J gave up 4 bases; unmatched junction bases: 5. Germline CDR1 SQVTM, CDR2 ANQGSEA. The CDR3 sequence is CSVDPGTGVTGELFF. CDR3 DNA sequence: TGCAGCGTTGACCCCGGGACAGGGGTCACCGGGGAGCTGTTTTTT.

This rearrangement joins TRBV21-1 to TRBJ1-2; the table assigns TRBD1, which was not confirmed against the DNA. TRBV21-1 is reported as a pseudogene. The CDR3 consists of 20 residues. CDR3 sequence reads: CASSKKNRRGTARREDGYTF. The CDR3 DNA reads as TGTGCCAGCAGCAAAAAAAACCGGCGGGGGACAGCCCGTCGCGAGGATGGCTACACCTTC.

This clonotype was recorded at least ten times. This chain joins TRBV2 and TRBJ2-1, with 7 bases identical to TRBD1. V was pared by 7 bases and J by 5 bases, with 8 bases of the junction left unmatched. The CDR3 contains 14 residues. Germline CDR1 and CDR2: SNHLY and FYNNEI. The CDR3 is CASTIPTGDNEQFF. The CDR3 DNA reads TGTGCCAGCACTATCCCAACAGGGGACAATGAGCAGTTCTTC.

This clonotype occurred a few times. This chain joins TRBV19 and TRBJ2-1; 7 bases line up with TRBD1. The CDR3 extends over 15 amino acids. V was pared by 8 bases and J by 8 bases, with 15 bases of the junction left unmatched. Germline loops: CDR1 LNHDA, CDR2 SQIVND (reference sequence). The CDR3 DNA follows: TGTGCCAGTCGATTCCGGGACAGAAATTTTGATGAGCAGTTCTTC. The encoded protein is CASRFRDRNFDEQFF.

This clonotype has only a few counts. V is TRBV7-2 and J is TRBJ2-3, with 7 bases that match TRBD1. The CDR3 contains 13 residues. The germline V gene encodes CDR1 SGHTA and CDR2 FQGNSA. V was clipped by 6 bases and J by 4 bases; unmatched bases: 4. The CDR3 DNA is TGTGCCAGCAGGAACCAGGGGGCAGATACGCAGTATTTT. It codes for CASRNQGADTQYF.

This clonotype has a count of ten or more. This rearrangement joins TRBV5-1 to TRBJ2-2; 8 bases agree with TRBD1. The CDR3 extends over 16 amino acids. CDR1 SGHRS and CDR2 YFSETQ come from the germline V gene. V was clipped by 3 bases and J by 1 base; unmatched bases: 5. CDR3 DNA sequence: TGCGCCAGCAGCTACGTCGGACAGGGGAACACCGGGGAGCTGTTTTTT. Protein product: CASSYVGQGNTGELFF.

This clonotype was detected only a few times. The chain links TRBV5-1 to TRBJ2-6, with D perhaps TRBD1 (6 bases). The V gene lost 4 bases and the J gene lost 4 bases, with 18 bases spanning the gap. Germline V lookup: CDR1 SGHRS, CDR2 YFSETQ. CDR3 length: 17 amino acids. The CDR3 nucleotides are TGCGCCAGCAGCCCGGGACACCTGAACGAAGGGGCCAACGTCCTGACTTTC. This sequence encodes CASSPGHLNEGANVLTF.

The V gene is TRBV12-3 or TRBV12-4, the J gene TRBJ1-1; 7 bases line up with TRBD1. With 7 bases clipped from V and 4 bases from J, the junction kept 9 bases outside the gene matches. The CDR3 contains 14 residues. Written as DNA, the CDR3 is TGTGCCAGCATCATGACAGGGCCGGGCACTGAAGCTTTCTTT. It encodes CASIMTGPGTEAFF.

On this clonotype: A single base separates this from a much larger clone, so it may be a read error. This chain connects TRBV12-3 or TRBV12-4 to TRBJ2-3; tentative D call: TRBD1 (5 bases). The CDR3 runs to 13 residues. V was cut by 9 bases and J by 0 bases, with 10 bases left in between. As DNA, the CDR3 is TGTGCCAGACAGGCTTCTAGCACAGATACGCAGTATTTT. It yields the protein CARQASSTDTQYF.

The CDR3 DNA follows: TGTGCCAGCAGCGGTCGGGACAATACATTTTTCGGGGGCTACGAGCAGTACTTC. Amino acids: CASSGRDNTFFGGYEQYF. The V and J genes are TRBV5-6 and TRBJ2-7; D possibly matches TRBD1 or TRBD2 (6 bases each). V lost 4 bases and J 3 bases, leaving 26 bases between the germline ends. CDR1 and CDR2 (germline): SGHDT, YYEEEE. CDR3 length: 18 amino acids.

Only a few counts were recorded for this clonotype. The chain combines TRBV12-3 or TRBV12-4 with TRBJ1-5, with TRBD1 as a possible D gene (5 bases). The CDR3 runs to 15 residues. Trimming pared 7 bases from V and 1 base from J, leaving 14 bases between. The chain's CDR3 is CASIMSGQSNQPQHF. CDR3 nucleotides: TGTGCCAGCATTATGTCGGGGCAGAGCAATCAGCCCCAGCATTTT.

There are many counts of this clonotype. One junction end disagrees with the germline gene, perhaps due to a read error. The V gene is TRBV7-3, the J gene TRBJ1-1; D is uncertain. Germline V gives CDR1 SGHTA, CDR2 FQGTGA. CDR3 length equals 13 residues. CDR3 residues: CASSSGVNTEAFF. As DNA, the CDR3 is TGCGCCAGCAGCTCCGGGGTTAACACTGAAGCTTTCTTT. Variable domain in full (rest from reference TRBV7-3 and TRBJ1-1): GAGVSQTPSNKVTEKGKYVELRCDPISGHTALYWYRQSLGQGPEFLIYFQGTGAADDSGLPNDRFFAVRPEGSVSTLKIQRTERGDSAVYLCASSSGVNTEAFFGQGTRLTVV.

This clonotype was detected a few times. This chain connects TRBV5-1 to TRBJ2-7; 8 bases fit TRBD1. The CDR3 is 16 amino acids. Per the germline V gene, CDR1 is SGHRS and CDR2 is YFSETQ. V lost 10 bases, J lost 5 bases, and 20 bases stayed unmatched. The CDR3 DNA is TGCGCCCGCCCCGGGGCCCGGGACAGGTCCCAGAACGAGCAGTACTTC. As protein: CARPGARDRSQNEQYF.

This clonotype was recorded many times. The chain uses TRBV12-3 or TRBV12-4 and TRBJ2-1; D unclear. V lost 6 bases, J lost 4 bases, and 10 bases lay in between. The length of the CDR3 is 13 residues. The CDR3 sequence is CASRPTLYNEQFF. The CDR3 nucleotides are TGTGCCAGCAGGCCGACACTTTACAATGAGCAGTTCTTC.